The T cell receptor beta chain described here comes from a study of identical twins listed by TCRdb under 2016. Study-level background: The study deep-sequenced TCR alpha and beta repertoires from monozygotic twins, unrelated adults of various ages and cord blood to test whether fetal clonotypes persist. To rule out contamination, replicate twin experiments were performed at different times with different library preparation protocols.

All donors were healthy Caucasians. Three pairs of female monozygotic twins, all aged roughly 18 to 30 years, made up the twin cohort. CD4+ and CD8+ T cell populations were isolated with positive isolation kits from Invitrogen. Broader findings and caveats from the paper: Conclusions relied on cross-sectional statistical analysis, since the same donors could not be followed over many years. Zero-insertion analyses could be partly confounded by invariant T cells such as MAIT and iNKT, although diverse VJ usage argued against such confounding for most clonotypes. Compared with coincidental sharing between unrelated individuals, out-of-frame TCR alpha sequences shared between twins had an excess of sequences with low generation probability. Abundant cord blood beta clonotypes had fewer insertions, young adult naive repertoires showed a similar but weaker trend, and memory repertoires showed no such trend. In monozygotic twins, out-of-frame TCR alpha sharing was systematically underestimated by recombination models, although the models agreed with sharing between unrelated individuals. A weaker excess of twin sharing was found in beta out-of-frame sequences because the signal-to-noise ratio was lowered by fewer shared sequences.

On this clonotype itself: Its antigen is currently not known. No much larger clone exists at a distance of one base, and base qualities are not known.

Library preparation employed 5' RACE. The data were produced on an Illumina HiSeq 2000. Template switching added a universal primer binding site, and the final cDNA carried a unique molecular identifier that allowed TCR cDNA molecules to be counted accurately. First-strand cDNA for TCR alpha and beta chains was synthesized from specific primers in the conserved constant-segment region. To control for contamination, every cDNA library was double barcoded, receiving both a SMART-Mk sample barcode and Illumina barcodes. TruSeq adapter sequences along with Illumina sample barcodes were introduced in two successive PCR steps. The TCR alpha and beta cDNA libraries were sequenced on the Illumina HiSeq platform using custom primers. In the authors' own workflow: MiGEC was used to process raw reads and extract unique molecular identifiers, and MiXCR was used to find CDR3 positions. For each individual, recombination models were inferred using an EM algorithm with the repgenHMM and IGoR tools. The analysis of shared clonotypes was done with the tcR package in R, with sharing normalized by the product of cloneset sizes. To study raw recombination without the effects of thymic and clonal selection, out-of-frame nonproductive sequences were analyzed. TCRdb trimmed public reads at Q25 via fastp, called clones via MiXCR and kept in-frame beta chains. Every CDR3 protein is listed once, alongside the most common genes and DNA of its rows. TCRdb, rather than the study authors, made the V and J calls. The sample has 450,000 or so distinct CDR3 sequences on record, 13% to 15% of them singletons. Clones ranked in the top ten supply around 0.48% of the sample.

These same records also appear under a second study, on yellow fever vaccine responses in identical twins. The second publication reports: According to the authors, the vaccine-induced T cell response in identical twins seemed to be partly convergent and partly specific to each individual. In the study, vaccine-responding T cell clones were precisely tracked in identical twins.

The receptor was derived from a woman aged 18-35 years in good health. Sequenced material: CD4+ T cells sorted from blood.

CDR3 reads: CSARDVTDTQYF. The sequenced DNA is TGCAGTGCTAGAGACGTCACAGATACGCAGTATTTT. The sequence links TRBV20-1 to TRBJ2-3; the D gene cannot be resolved reliably. V gives up 0 bases and J gives up 2 bases, and the segment between their germline ends measures 3 bases. CDR1 and CDR2, looked up from the germline V gene (reference sequence), are DFQATT and SNEGSKA. The CDR3 contains 12 residues, cysteine and phenylalanine counted. Only the CDR3 DNA is retained, 36 bases long and in frame from the first base.